This entry lists 5 T cell receptor beta chains sequenced from one sample in a study of chemoradiotherapy in HPV16-positive cancers. Only in-frame clones appear in the TCRdb table, and some are missing; sequencing was by immunoSEQ multiplex PCR. The table includes about 30,000 clones, about 90% detected once. The source material was blood, sampled from a patient who underwent chemoradiotherapy. These receptor sequences come from a human donor with HPV-associated anogenital cancer.

The chain uses TRBV5-6 and TRBJ2-5; weak D call: TRBD2 (5 bases). V dropped 0 bases and J dropped 10 bases, with 19 bases sitting between them. This CDR3 has 15 amino acids. Germline V gene data show CDR1 as SGHDT and CDR2 as YYEEEE. The DNA of the CDR3 is TGTGCCAGCAGCTTGGGTATGTTGCAGGTCGGGGACCAGTACTTC. It encodes CASSLGMLQVGDQYF.

V gene TRBV18 combines with J gene TRBJ2-1; TRBD2 matches 7 bases. Per the germline V gene, CDR1 is KGHSH and CDR2 is LQKENI. CDR3 length equals 13 residues. Trimming at V came to 3 bases and at J to 12 bases, leaving 8 bases not matched to a gene. CDR3 bases: TGTGCCAGCTCACCTGAAGGACTAGGCGCGCAGTTCTTC. Translating gives CASSPEGLGAQFF. The full variable domain, rest sourced from reference TRBV18 and TRBJ2-1, is NAGVMQNPRHLVRRRGQEARLRCSPMKGHSHVYWYRQLPEEGLKFMVYLQKENIIDESGMPKERFSAEFPKEGPSILRIQQVVRGDSAAYFCASSPEGLGAQFFGPGTRLTVL.

V and J are TRBV19 and TRBJ1-1; D call uncertain. CDR1 and CDR2 from the germline V gene are LNHDA and SQIVND (reference sequence). CDR3 length: 14 amino acids. Between the trimmed V and J ends, which lost 3 bases and 0 bases, there was a span of 8 bases. The CDR3 nucleotides are TGTGCCAGTAGTATGGACCTCATGAACACTGAAGCTTTCTTT. Protein sequence: CASSMDLMNTEAFF.

This clone appeared once. The rearrangement links TRBV28 to TRBJ2-7, with 12 bases lining up with TRBD2. After removal of 5 bases from V and 5 bases from J, the junction contained 13 bases not matched to a gene. From germline, CDR1 is MDHEN and CDR2 SYDVKM. The CDR3 has 17 amino acids. CDR3 nucleotide sequence: TGTGCCAGCAGTCCACACCAGACTAGCGGGAGACACAACGAGCAGTACTTC. It specifies CASSPHQTSGRHNEQYF.

The V gene is TRBV27, the J gene TRBJ2-5; 7 bases line up with TRBD1. Germline CDR1 MNHEY, CDR2 SMNVEV (reference sequence). The CDR3 runs 15 residues. Trimming cost V 1 base and J 5 bases; bases outside gene matches: 7. CDR3 loop: CASSLWTGERETQYF. The CDR3 DNA follows: TGTGCCAGCAGTTTATGGACAGGCGAACGGGAGACCCAGTACTTC.